This record looks at one T cell receptor beta chain sequence and its context. The target antigen is unknown. J was trimmed by 3 bases and V by 4 bases; bases with no gene match: 4. This CDR3 has 14 residues. Germline V gene data show CDR1 as MNHEY and CDR2 as SVGAGI. This record comes from a study of cytomegalovirus exposure and HLA in healthy donors. Findings and caveats of the study: According to a later analysis, TCR clusters from the first cohort tended to co-occur in the 100 to 150 validation repertoires.

Generated by immunoSEQ multiplex PCR, the TCRdb table keeps only in-frame clones and is missing some. The table lists some 210,000 clones, more than 75% of them singletons, with roughly 2% in the top ten. This chain uses TRBV6-5 with TRBJ2-7; TRBD1 matches at 9 bases. This clonotype originated in a woman in her late teens or twenties in good health and CMV-seropositive. Sequenced material: PBMCs. The chain's CDR3 is CASSSTTGGYEQYF. The DNA of the CDR3 is TGTGCCAGCAGTTCCACGACAGGGGGCTACGAGCAGTACTTC.